Sequencing of this T cell receptor (beta chain) was carried out in a study of blood T cell repertoires in COVID-19. Study background: PBMCs, B-cell-depleted T cells, or T cells were the source of the cDNA or gDNA that made up the material.

This study enrolled people aged roughly 18 to 100 from around 26 US geographic areas. The CDR3 length is 14 residues. Germline values: CDR1 ENHRY, CDR2 SYGVKD. J was trimmed by 4 bases and V by 4 bases; bases with no gene match: 7. The repertoire was sequenced with immunoSEQ multiplex PCR; TCRdb's copy has only in-frame clones and lacks some. The repertoire has 150,000 or so clones, roughly 87% of them found once; the top ten carry roughly 1.2%. Sequencing was carried out using PBMCs or T cells enriched from blood (not recorded which). The sequence was obtained from a human donor with acute COVID-19. The donor label of this sample is uncertain. The V call is TRBV10-3, the J call TRBJ2-7, with TRBD2 identical over 7 bases. The CDR3 here is CAISAGAGRYEQYF. Here the CDR3 DNA reads TGTGCCATCAGTGCGGGAGCGGGGAGGTACGAGCAGTACTTC.